The rows below give T cell receptor beta chains drawn from one sample of a study of cytomegalovirus exposure and HLA in healthy donors. Assay used: immunoSEQ multiplex PCR; TCRdb lists only in-frame clones, some missing. The sample includes roughly 200,000 clones, roughly 68% of them seen just once. The sample taken for sequencing was PBMCs. These receptors all stem from a man between 35 and 55 years old in good health and CMV-seropositive. CDR3s include the opening cysteine and the closing phenylalanine or tryptophan. Fields, in order: D gene, V gene, J gene, clone size, CDR3 DNA, CDR3 protein. D genes are given only for firm matches. Clone size is shown for a subset of rows, as once, few, many or a class of expanded clone.

.,TRBV6-5,TRBJ1-4,.,TGTGCCAGCAGTCGTAATGAGGGTGCTAATGAAAAACTGTTTTTT,CASSRNEGANEKLFF
.,TRBV2,TRBJ1-2,.,TGTGCCAGCAGCCCTGGGCGGGGGCTCTCTTCTGGCTACACCTTC,CASSPGRGLSSGYTF
.,TRBV7-7,TRBJ1-1,.,TGTGCCAGCAGCTTAGTAGCGCGGAGCGGGGGCACTGAAGCTTTCTTT,CASSLVARSGGTEAFF
.,TRBV11-2,TRBJ1-1,.,TGTGCCAGCAGCTTAGGGCGAGCGGGTTGGGCTGAAGCTTTCTTT,CASSLGRAGWAEAFF
TRBD1,TRBV9,TRBJ1-5,few,TGTGCCAGCAGCCTGACAGGGGACCCCAATCAGCCCCAGCATTTT,CASSLTGDPNQPQHF
TRBD1,TRBV7-9,TRBJ2-3,.,TGTGCCAGCAGCTTAGGGGACAGAGACACAGATACGCAGTATTTT,CASSLGDRDTDTQYF
.,TRBV5-1,TRBJ1-2,.,TGCGCCAGCAGCTTGGGGGGCCTGAGCTACGGCTACACCTTC,CASSLGGLSYGYTF
.,TRBV27,TRBJ2-7,.,TGTGCCAGCAGTTTATCAGTATGGGGGCTTGGAGAGCAGTACTTT,CASSLSVWGLGEQYF
TRBD1,TRBV27,TRBJ2-4,.,TGTGCCAGCAGTTTATCTCCGACAGGGAAGGTGGACTTC,CASSLSPTGKVDF
.,TRBV28,TRBJ1-2,few,TGTGCCAGCAGTGTCGGACTGCCTAACTATGGCTACACCTTC,CASSVGLPNYGYTF
TRBD1,TRBV7-8,TRBJ2-3,.,TGTGCCAGCAGCCCCCGGGACAGGGGCACAGATACGCAGTATTTT,CASSPRDRGTDTQYF
.,TRBV28,TRBJ1-1,.,TGTGCCAGCTATTCTAACAGGGAGAGCGACACTGAAGCTTTCTTT,CASYSNRESDTEAFF
.,TRBV25-1,TRBJ2-1,.,TGTGCCAGCAGTGAGTCTGTTAGTGGTCGGTTCTTC,CASSESVSGRFF
.,TRBV6-5,TRBJ1-5,few,TGTGCCAGCAGTTACGTCGCCGGGAGCAATCAGCCCCAGCATTTT,CASSYVAGSNQPQHF
.,TRBV29-1,TRBJ2-3,.,TGCAGCGTTGATGGCAGTGGCACAGATACGCAGTATTTT,CSVDGSGTDTQYF